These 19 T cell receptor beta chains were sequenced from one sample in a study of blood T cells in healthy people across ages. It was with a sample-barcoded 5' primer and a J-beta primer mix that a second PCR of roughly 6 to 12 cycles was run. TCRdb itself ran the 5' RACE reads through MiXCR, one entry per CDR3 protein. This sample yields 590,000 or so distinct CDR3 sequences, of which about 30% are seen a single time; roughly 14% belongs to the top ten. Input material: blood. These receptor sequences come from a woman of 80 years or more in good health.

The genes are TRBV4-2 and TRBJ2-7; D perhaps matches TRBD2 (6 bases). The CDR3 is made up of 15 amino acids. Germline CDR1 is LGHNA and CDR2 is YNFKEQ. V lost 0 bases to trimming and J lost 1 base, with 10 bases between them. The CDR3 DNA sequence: TGTGCCAGCAGCCAAGAGTCGGGGACTTCCTACGAGCAGTACTTC. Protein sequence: CASSQESGTSYEQYF.

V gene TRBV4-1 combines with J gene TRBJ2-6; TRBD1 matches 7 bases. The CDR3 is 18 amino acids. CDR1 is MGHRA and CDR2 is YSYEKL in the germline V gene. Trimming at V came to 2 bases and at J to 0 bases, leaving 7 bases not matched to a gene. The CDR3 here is CASSQSWDSHSGANVLTF. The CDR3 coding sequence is TGCGCCAGCAGCCAATCTTGGGACAGCCACTCTGGGGCCAACGTCCTGACTTTC.

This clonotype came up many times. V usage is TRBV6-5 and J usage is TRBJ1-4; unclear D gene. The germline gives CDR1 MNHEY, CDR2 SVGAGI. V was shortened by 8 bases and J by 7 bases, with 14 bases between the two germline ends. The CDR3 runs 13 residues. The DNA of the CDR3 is TGTGCCAGCGGACGGATACTCGGTGAAAAACTGTTTTTT. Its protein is CASGRILGEKLFF.

CDR3 bases: TGTGCCAGCAGCTTCGGGGGCACCTCGGGGGAGACCCAGTACTTC. This translates into CASSFGGTSGETQYF. The genes are TRBV11-1 and TRBJ2-5; D possibly matches TRBD1 or TRBD2 (6 bases each). V was pared by 3 bases and J by 5 bases, with 16 bases between. Germline V CDR1 and CDR2: SGHAT, FQDESV (reference sequence). The CDR3 runs to 15 residues.

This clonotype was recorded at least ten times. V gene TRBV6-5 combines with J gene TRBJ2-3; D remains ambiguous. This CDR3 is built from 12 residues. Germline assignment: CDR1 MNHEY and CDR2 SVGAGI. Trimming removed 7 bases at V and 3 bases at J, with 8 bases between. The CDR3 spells CASTGATDTQYF. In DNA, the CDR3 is TGTGCCAGCACAGGAGCGACAGATACGCAGTATTTT.

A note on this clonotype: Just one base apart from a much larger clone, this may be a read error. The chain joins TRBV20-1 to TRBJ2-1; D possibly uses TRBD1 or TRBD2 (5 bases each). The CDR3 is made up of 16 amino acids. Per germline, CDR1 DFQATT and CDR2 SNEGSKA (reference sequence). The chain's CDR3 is CNAREIGAVGDNEQFF. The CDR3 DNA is TGCAATGCTAGAGAGATAGGAGCGGTGGGGGACAATGAGCAGTTCTTC.

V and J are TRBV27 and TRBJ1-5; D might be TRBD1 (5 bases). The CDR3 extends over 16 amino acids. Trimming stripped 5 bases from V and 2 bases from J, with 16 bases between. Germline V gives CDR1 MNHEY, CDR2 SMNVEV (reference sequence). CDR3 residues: CASSLPGVYGNQPQHF. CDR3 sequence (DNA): TGTGCCAGCAGTCTCCCGGGGGTCTACGGCAATCAGCCCCAGCATTTT.

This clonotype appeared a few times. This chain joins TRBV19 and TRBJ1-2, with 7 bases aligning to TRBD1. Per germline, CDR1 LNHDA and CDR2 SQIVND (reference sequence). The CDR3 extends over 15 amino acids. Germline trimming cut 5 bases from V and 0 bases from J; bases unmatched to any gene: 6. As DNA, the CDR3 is TGTGCCAGTAGTGAGGGGGCAATGGCTAACTATGGCTACACCTTC. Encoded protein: CASSEGAMANYGYTF.

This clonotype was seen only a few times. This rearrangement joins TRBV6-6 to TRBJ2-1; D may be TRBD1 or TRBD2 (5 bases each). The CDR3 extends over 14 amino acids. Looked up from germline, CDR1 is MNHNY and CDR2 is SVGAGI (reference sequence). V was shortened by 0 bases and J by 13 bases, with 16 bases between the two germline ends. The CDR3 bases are TGTGCCAGCAGTTACTCGGCTAGCCTGGGGACCCAGTTCTTC. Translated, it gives CASSYSASLGTQFF.

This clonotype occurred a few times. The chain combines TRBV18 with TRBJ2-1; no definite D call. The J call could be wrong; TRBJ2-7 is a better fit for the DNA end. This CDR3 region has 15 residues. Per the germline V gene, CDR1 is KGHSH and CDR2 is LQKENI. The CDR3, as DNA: TGTGCCAGCTCACTAGAGTCTTTCTCCTACAATGAGCAGTACTTC. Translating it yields CASSLESFSYNEQYF.

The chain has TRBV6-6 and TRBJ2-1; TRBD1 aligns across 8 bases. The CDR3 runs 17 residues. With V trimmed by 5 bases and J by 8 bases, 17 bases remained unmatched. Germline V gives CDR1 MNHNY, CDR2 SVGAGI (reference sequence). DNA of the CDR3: TGTGCCAGCAGTAAAAGTCAGGGGGCGATTTGGTGGGATGAGCAGTTCTTC. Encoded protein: CASSKSQGAIWWDEQFF.

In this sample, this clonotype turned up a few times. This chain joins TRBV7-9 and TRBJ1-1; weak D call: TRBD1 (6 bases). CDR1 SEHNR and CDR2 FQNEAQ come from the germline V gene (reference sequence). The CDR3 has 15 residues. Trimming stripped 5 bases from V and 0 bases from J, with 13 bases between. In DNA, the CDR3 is TGTGCCAGCAGCCCATTTGAGGGGGTGAACACTGAAGCTTTCTTT. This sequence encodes CASSPFEGVNTEAFF.

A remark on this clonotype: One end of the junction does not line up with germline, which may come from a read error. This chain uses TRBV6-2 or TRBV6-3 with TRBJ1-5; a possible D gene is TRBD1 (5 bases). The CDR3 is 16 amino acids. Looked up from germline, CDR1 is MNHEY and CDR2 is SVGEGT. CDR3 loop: CVSGSGTSGFNQPQHF. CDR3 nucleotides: TGTGTCAGCGGATCCGGGACCTCAGGCTTCAATCAGCCCCAGCATTTT.

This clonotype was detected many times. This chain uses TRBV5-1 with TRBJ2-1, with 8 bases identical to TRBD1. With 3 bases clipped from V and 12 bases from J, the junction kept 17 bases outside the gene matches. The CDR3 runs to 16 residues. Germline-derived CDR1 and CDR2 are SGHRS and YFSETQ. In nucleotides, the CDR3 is TGCGCCAGCAGCTCCGCCGGGACAGGAGGGGGAGAGGTGCAGTTCTTC. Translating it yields CASSSAGTGGGEVQFF.

CDR3 amino acids: CASSQVFGASYEQYF. The CDR3 nucleotides are TGCGCCAGCAGCCAAGTGTTCGGAGCCTCCTACGAGCAGTACTTC. V and J are TRBV4-3 and TRBJ2-7; D not certain. The germline V gene has CDR1 LGHNA and CDR2 YSLEER. This CDR3 contains 15 residues. V lost 1 base and J 0 bases, leaving 10 bases between the germline ends.

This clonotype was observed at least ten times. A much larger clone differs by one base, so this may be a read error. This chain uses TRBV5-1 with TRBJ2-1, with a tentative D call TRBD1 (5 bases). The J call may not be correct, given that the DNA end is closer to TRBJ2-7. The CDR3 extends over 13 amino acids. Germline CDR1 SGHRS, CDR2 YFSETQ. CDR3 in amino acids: CASSLEGYNEQYF. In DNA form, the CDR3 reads TGCGCCAGCAGCTTGGAGGGGTACAATGAGCAGTACTTC.

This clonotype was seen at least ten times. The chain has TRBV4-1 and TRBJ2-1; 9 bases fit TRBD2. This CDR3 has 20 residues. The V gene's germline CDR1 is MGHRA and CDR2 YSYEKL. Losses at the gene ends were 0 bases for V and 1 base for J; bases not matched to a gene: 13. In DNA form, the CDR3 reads TGCGCCAGCAGCCAAGAGGGGAAAGCGGGGGGCCATCCGTCCTACAATGAGCAGTTCTTC. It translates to CASSQEGKAGGHPSYNEQFF.

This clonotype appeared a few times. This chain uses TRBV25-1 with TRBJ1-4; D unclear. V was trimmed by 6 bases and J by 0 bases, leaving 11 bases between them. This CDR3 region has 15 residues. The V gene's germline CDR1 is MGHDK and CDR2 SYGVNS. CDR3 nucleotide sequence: TGTGCCAGCAGACAAAACGGTGCAACTAATGAAAAACTGTTTTTT. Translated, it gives CASRQNGATNEKLFF.

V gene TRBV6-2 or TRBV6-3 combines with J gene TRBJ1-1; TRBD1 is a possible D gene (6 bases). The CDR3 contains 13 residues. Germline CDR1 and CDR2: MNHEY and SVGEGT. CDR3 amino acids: CVANREKYTEAFF. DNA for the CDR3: TGTGTCGCGAACAGGGAGAAGTACACTGAAGCTTTCTTT.